This TCR beta chain stems from a study of OX40 agonist ivuxolimab in advanced cancers. Looking at the study overall: The dose-escalation cohort had hepatocellular carcinoma, melanoma, renal cell or head and neck cancer. Prior therapy, whether anti-PD-1, anti-PD-L1 or anti-CTLA-4, was allowed, and more than 35% had some. Broader study findings: On average, CD8+ T cells showed a greater number of expanded clones than CD4+. In the expanded peripheral T cells, antigen specificity was never determined.

The data were produced by immunoSEQ multiplex PCR, yet TCRdb's version contains in-frame clones alone and is incomplete. The data show about 59,000 clones, 85% seen once. For this clone: Its antigen is unknown.

Germline values: CDR1 SGHTA, CDR2 FQGNSA. The CDR3 loop spans 18 amino acids. The V and J ends lost 7 bases and 0 bases, in that order; junction bases with no gene match: 9. The receptor was isolated from an adult with an advanced solid tumor such as melanoma, head and neck, liver or kidney cancer. The sample consisted of CD4+ or CD8+ T cells sorted from blood, taken in a trial of the OX40 agonist ivuxolimab. J is TRBJ2-3 and V is TRBV7-2; TRBD2 matches 14 bases. The CDR3: CASTQTSGRAFSTDTQYF. The CDR3 DNA follows: TGTGCCAGCACCCAGACTAGCGGGAGGGCCTTTAGCACAGATACGCAGTATTTT.